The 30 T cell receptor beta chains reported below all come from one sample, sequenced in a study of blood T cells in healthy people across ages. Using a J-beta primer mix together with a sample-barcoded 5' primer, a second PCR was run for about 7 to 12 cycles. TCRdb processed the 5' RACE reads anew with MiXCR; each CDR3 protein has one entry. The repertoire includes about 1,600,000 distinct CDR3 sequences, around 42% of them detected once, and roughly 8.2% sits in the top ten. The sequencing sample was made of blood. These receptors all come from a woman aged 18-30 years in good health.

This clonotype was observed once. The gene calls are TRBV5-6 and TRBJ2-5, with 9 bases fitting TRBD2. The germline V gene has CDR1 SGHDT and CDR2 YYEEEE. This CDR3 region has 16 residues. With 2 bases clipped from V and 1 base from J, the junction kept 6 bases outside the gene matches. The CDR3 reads CASSFGAGGTQETQYF. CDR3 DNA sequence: TGTGCCAGCAGCTTTGGAGCGGGAGGCACCCAAGAGACCCAGTACTTC.

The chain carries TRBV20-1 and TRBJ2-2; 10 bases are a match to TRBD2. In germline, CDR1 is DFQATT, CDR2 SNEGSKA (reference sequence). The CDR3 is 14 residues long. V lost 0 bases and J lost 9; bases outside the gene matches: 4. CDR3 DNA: TGCAGTGCTAGAGAGGCTAGCGGGAGCCGGGAGCTGTTTTTT. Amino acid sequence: CSAREASGSRELFF.

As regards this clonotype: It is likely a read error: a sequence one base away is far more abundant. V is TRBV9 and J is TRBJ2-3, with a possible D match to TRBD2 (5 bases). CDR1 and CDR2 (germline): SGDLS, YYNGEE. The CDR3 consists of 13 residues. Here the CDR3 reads CASSPPSKDTQYF. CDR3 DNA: TGTGCCAGCAGCCCTCCTAGCAAAGATACGCAGTATTTT.

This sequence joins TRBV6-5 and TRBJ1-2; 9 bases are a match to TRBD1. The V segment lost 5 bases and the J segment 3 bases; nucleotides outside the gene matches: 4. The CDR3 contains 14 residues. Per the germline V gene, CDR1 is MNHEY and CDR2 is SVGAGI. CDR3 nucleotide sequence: TGTGCCAGCAGTAACAGGGGGCTTGACTATGGCTACACCTTC. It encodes CASSNRGLDYGYTF.

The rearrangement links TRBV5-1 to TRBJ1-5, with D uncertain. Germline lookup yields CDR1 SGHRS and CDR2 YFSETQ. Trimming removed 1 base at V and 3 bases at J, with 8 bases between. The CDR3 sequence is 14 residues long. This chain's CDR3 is CASSLPAHNQPQHF. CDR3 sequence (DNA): TGCGCCAGCAGCTTGCCGGCTCACAATCAGCCCCAGCATTTT.

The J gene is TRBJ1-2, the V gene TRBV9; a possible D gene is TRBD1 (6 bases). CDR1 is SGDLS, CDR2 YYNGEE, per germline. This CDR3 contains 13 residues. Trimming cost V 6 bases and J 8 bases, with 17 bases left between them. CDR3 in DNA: TGTGCCAGCACCCCGGGGCCCCAGGGGGGCTACACCTTC. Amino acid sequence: CASTPGPQGGYTF.

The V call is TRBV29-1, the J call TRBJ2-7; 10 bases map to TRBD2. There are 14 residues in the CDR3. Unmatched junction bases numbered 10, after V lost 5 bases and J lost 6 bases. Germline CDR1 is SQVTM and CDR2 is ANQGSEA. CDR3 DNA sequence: TGCAGCGTTAGGGCTAGCGGGAGAGTCGGCGAGCAGTACTTC. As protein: CSVRASGRVGEQYF.

The CDR3 DNA follows: TGTGCCAGCAGTCAAGGCCCCAGGGATTTTGGCTACGAGCAGTACTTC. Its translation is CASSQGPRDFGYEQYF. V and J are TRBV6-6 and TRBJ2-7; tentative D call: TRBD1 (5 bases). Germline V lookup: CDR1 MNHNY, CDR2 SVGAGI (reference sequence). Trimming took off 5 bases at V and 3 bases at J, with 20 bases between the two ends. The CDR3 runs to 16 residues.

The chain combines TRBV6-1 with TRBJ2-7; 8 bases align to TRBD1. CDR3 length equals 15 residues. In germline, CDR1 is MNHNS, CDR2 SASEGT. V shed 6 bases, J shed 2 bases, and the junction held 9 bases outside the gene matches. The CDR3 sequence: CASSLEGQVAYEQYF. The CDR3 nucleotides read TGTGCCAGCAGCCTAGAGGGACAGGTTGCCTACGAGCAGTACTTC.

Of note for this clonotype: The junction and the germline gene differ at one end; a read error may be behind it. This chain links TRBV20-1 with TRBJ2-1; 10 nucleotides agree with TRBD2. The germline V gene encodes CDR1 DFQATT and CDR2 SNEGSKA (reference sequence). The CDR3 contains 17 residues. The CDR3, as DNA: TGCAGTGTTAGAGATCGGGTGTGGCTAGCGGGGGACAATGAGCAGTTCTTC. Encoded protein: CSVRDRVWLAGDNEQFF.

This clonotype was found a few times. DNA of the CDR3: TGTGCCAGCAGTGACCCCGGGAGAGGGACCCAGTACTTC. Encoded protein: CASSDPGRGTQYF. The chain recombines TRBV25-1 with TRBJ2-5; possible D gene TRBD2, 6 bases. Germline values: CDR1 MGHDK, CDR2 SYGVNS. V dropped 3 bases and J dropped 7 bases, with 12 bases sitting between them. There are 13 residues in the CDR3.

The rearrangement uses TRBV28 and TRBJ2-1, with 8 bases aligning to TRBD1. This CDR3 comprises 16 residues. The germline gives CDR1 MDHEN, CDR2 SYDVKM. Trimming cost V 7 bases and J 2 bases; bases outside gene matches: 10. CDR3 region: CASTATGVAAYNEQFF. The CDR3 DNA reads TGTGCCAGCACCGCGACAGGGGTGGCGGCCTACAATGAGCAGTTCTTC. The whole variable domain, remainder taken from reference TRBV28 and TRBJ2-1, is DVKVTQSSRYLVKRTGEKVFLECVQDMDHENMFWYRQDPGLGLRLIYFSYDVKMKEKGDIPEGYSVSREKKERFSLILESASTNQTSMYLCASTATGVAAYNEQFFGPGTRLTVL.

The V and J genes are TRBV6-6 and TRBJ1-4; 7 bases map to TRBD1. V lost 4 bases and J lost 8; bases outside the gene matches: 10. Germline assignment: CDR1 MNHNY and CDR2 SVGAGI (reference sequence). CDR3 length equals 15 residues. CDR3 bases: TGTGCCAGCAGTTGCGCGGGACAGACGGGGGAAAAACTGTTTTTT. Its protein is CASSCAGQTGEKLFF.

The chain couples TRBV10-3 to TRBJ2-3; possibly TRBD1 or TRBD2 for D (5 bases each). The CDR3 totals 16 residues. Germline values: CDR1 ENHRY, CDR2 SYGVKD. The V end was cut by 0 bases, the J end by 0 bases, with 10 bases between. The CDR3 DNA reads TGTGCCATCAGTGAGTCCGGGGCACTTAGCACAGATACGCAGTATTTT. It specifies CAISESGALSTDTQYF.

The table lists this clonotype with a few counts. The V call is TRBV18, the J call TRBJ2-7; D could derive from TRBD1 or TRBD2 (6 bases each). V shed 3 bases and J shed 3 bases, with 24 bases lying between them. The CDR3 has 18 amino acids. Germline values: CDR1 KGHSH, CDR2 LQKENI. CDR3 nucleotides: TGTGCCAGCTCACCTTCCGTTGGGGGGACAACAATGGTCTACGAGCAGTACTTC. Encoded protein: CASSPSVGGTTMVYEQYF.

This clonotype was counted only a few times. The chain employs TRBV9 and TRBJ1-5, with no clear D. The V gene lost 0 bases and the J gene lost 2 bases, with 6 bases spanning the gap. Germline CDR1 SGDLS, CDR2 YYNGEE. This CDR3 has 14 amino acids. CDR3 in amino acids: CASSVAGGNQPQHF. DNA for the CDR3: TGTGCCAGCAGCGTAGCCGGGGGCAATCAGCCCCAGCATTTT. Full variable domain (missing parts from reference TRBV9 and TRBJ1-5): DSGVTQTPKHLITATGQRVTLRCSPRSGDLSVYWYQQSLDQGLQFLIQYYNGEERAKGNILERFSAQQFPDLHSELNLSSLELGDSALYFCASSVAGGNQPQHFGDGTRLSIL.

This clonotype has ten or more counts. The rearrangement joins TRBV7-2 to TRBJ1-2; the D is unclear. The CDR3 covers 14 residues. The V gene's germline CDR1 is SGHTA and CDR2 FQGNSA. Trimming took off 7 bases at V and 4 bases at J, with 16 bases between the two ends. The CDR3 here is CASTWSGDLYGYTF. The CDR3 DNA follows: TGTGCCAGCACCTGGTCGGGTGACCTCTATGGCTACACCTTC.

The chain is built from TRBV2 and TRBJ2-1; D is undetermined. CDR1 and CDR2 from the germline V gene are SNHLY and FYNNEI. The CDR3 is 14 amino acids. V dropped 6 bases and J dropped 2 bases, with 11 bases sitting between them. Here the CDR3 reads CASRDHRAYNEQFF. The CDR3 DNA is TGTGCCAGCAGGGACCATCGGGCCTACAATGAGCAGTTCTTC.

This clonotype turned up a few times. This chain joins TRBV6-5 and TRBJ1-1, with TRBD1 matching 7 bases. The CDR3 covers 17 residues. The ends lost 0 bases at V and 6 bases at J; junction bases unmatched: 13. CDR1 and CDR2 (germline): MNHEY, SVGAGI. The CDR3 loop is CASSYSRNRGFFAEAFF. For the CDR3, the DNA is TGTGCCAGCAGTTACTCTAGAAACAGGGGTTTTTTTGCTGAAGCTTTCTTT.

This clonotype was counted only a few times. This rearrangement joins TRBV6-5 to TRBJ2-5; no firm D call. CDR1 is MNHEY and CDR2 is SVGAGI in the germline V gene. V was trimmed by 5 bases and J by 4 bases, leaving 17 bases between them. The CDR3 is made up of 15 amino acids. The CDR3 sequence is CASSPDPVIRETQYF. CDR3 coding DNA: TGTGCCAGCAGTCCCGACCCAGTAATTCGAGAGACCCAGTACTTC.

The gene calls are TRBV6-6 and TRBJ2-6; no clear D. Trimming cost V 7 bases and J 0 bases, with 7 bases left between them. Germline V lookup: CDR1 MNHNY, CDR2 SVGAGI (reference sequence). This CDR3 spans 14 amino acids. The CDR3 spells CASTRSSGANVLTF. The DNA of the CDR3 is TGTGCCAGCACTCGGTCCTCTGGGGCCAACGTCCTGACTTTC.

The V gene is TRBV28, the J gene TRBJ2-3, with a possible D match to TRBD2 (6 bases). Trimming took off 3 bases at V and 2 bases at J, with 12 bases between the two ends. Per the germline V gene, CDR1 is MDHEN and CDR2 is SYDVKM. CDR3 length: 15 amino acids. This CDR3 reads CASSFLGGVTDTQYF. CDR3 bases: TGTGCCAGCAGTTTCCTGGGCGGGGTCACAGATACGCAGTATTTT.

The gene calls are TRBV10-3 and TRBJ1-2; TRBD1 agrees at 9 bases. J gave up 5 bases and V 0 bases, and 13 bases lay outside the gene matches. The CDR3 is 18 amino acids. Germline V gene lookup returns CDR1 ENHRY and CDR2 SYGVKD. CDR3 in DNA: TGTGCCATCAGTGAGTCGCTGAAGGGACAGGGTGAAGATTATGGCTACACCTTC. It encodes CAISESLKGQGEDYGYTF.

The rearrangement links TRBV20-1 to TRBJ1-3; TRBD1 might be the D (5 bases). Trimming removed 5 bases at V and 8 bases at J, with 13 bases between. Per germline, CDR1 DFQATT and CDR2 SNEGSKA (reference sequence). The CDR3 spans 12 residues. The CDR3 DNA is TGCAGTGCTTGGGGGTCGGCGGACACCATATATTTT. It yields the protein CSAWGSADTIYF.

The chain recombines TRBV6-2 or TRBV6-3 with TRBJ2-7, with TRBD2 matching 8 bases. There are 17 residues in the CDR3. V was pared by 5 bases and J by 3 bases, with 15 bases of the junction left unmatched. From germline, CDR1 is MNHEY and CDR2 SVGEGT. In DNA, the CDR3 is TGTGCCAGCAGTATAGGACTAGCTCCACGGCTTGGCTACGAGCAGTACTTC. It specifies CASSIGLAPRLGYEQYF.

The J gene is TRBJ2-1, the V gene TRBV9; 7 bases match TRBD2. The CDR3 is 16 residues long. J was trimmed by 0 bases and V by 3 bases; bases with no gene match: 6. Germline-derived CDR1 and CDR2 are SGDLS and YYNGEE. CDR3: CASSAPSGSSYNEQFF. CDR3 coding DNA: TGTGCCAGCAGCGCTCCTAGCGGAAGCTCCTACAATGAGCAGTTCTTC. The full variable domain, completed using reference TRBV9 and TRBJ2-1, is DSGVTQTPKHLITATGQRVTLRCSPRSGDLSVYWYQQSLDQGLQFLIQYYNGEERAKGNILERFSAQQFPDLHSELNLSSLELGDSALYFCASSAPSGSSYNEQFFGPGTRLTVL.

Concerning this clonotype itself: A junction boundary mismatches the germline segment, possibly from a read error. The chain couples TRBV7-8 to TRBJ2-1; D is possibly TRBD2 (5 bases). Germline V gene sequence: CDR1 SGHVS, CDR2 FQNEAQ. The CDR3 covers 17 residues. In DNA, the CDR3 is TGTGCCAGCAGCTCATACCTTAGCGAGACCGGGTACAATGAGCGGTTCTTC. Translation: CASSSYLSETGYNERFF.

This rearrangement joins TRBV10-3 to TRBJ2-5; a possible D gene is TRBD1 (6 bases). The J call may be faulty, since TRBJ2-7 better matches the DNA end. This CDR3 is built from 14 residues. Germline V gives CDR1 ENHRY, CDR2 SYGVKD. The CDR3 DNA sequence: TGTGCCGCCGGTGGATCAGGGGACTCCTACGAGCAGTACTTC. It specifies CAAGGSGDSYEQYF.

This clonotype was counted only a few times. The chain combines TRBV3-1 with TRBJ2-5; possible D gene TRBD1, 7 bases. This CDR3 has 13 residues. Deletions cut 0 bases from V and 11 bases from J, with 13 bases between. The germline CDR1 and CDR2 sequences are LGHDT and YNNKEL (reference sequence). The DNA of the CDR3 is TGTGCCAGCAGCCAAGATAGGCCAGGGGGGCAGTACTTC. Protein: CASSQDRPGGQYF.

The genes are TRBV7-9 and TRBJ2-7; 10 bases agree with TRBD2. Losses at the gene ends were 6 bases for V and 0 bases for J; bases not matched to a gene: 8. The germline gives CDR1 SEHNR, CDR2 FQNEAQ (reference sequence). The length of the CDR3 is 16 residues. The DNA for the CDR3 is TGTGCCAGCAGTTATATAGCGGGAGGTGTCTCCTACGAGCAGTACTTC. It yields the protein CASSYIAGGVSYEQYF.